This TCR beta chain was obtained from a study of cytotoxic CD8 clonotypes in ibrutinib-treated CLL. General study findings and limits: With treatment, public clonotypes, which were uncommon, either contracted or remained stable.

Profiled with immunoSEQ multiplex PCR; TCRdb holds only in-frame clones, not every one. The sample lists some 200,000 clones, around 72% occurring once. Trimming cost V 1 base and J 1 base, with 12 bases left between them. The germline V gene has CDR1 SGHVS and CDR2 FQNEAQ. The CDR3 is 16 amino acids. Details on this clone: Its specificity is not known.

Sequences were derived from PBMCs, sampled after 24 months of ibrutinib treatment. The V and J genes are TRBV7-8 and TRBJ2-3, with D possibly being TRBD1 (6 bases). The clonotype comes from a human donor with chronic lymphocytic leukemia. The CDR3 is CASSLVSGGGTDTQYF. The CDR3 DNA sequence: TGTGCCAGCAGCTTAGTATCTGGGGGCGGCACAGATACGCAGTATTTT.